The next 16 T cell receptor beta chains were all read from a single sample in a study of CD8 T cells in Susac syndrome. The authors reverse transcribed roughly 0.5 to 1 ug RNA with random hexamers. TCRdb reprocessed the immunoSEQ multiplex PCR reads with MiXCR, giving one entry per CDR3 protein. The table records 180,000 or so distinct CDR3 sequences, about 94% of them present only once. Sequenced input: CD4+ T cells from PBMCs. Receptors originate from a human donor in good health.

The chain links TRBV20-1 to TRBJ2-5, with TRBD2 matching 11 bases. Germline-derived CDR1 and CDR2 are DFQATT and SNEGSKA (reference sequence). The CDR3 sequence is 14 residues long. V was pared by 1 base and J by 4 bases, with 2 bases of the junction left unmatched. DNA for the CDR3: TGCAGTGCTAGAGTACTAGCGGGAGCAGAGACCCAGTACTTC. Protein: CSARVLAGAETQYF.

This chain uses TRBV12-3 or TRBV12-4 with TRBJ2-7; D is undetermined. V lost 0 bases to trimming and J lost 5 bases, with 5 bases between them. This CDR3 region has 12 residues. The CDR3 reads CASSLALDEQYF. The CDR3, as DNA: TGTGCCAGCAGTTTAGCATTGGACGAGCAGTACTTC.

J is TRBJ2-2 and V is TRBV29-1, with D maybe TRBD1 (5 bases). This CDR3 spans 13 amino acids. CDR1 and CDR2 (germline): SQVTM, ANQGSEA. The V and J ends lost 3 bases and 6 bases respectively, with 11 bases between them. The CDR3 nucleotides read TGCAGCGTTGACAGGGTAGGGGCCGGGGAGCTGTTTTTT. Translated: CSVDRVGAGELFF.

The chain is built from TRBV6-6 and TRBJ2-1; 13 positions match TRBD2. Germline V gene data show CDR1 as MNHNY and CDR2 as SVGAGI (reference sequence). This CDR3 comprises 15 residues. J gave up 6 bases and V 7 bases, and 6 bases lay outside the gene matches. DNA for the CDR3: TGTGCCAGCACCCCTAGACTAGCGGGAGGCAATGAGCAGTTCTTC. It is translated as CASTPRLAGGNEQFF.

The V call is TRBV29-1, the J call TRBJ2-1; D is ambiguous. From germline, CDR1 is SQVTM and CDR2 ANQGSEA. CDR3 length equals 10 residues. This CDR3 is CVGTNNEQFF. The CDR3 region has the DNA TGCGTAGGCACCAACAATGAGCAGTTCTTC.

This chain connects TRBV20-1 to TRBJ1-5; D uncertain. Germline assignment: CDR1 DFQATT and CDR2 SNEGSKA (reference sequence). V gave up 0 bases and J gave up 3 bases, with 12 bases separating them. The CDR3 covers 15 residues. For the CDR3, the DNA is TGCAGTGCTAGAGATGTCGGAGCGACCAATCAGCCCCAGCATTTT. Amino acids: CSARDVGATNQPQHF.

The chain has TRBV20-1 and TRBJ2-2, with 10 bases matching TRBD2. V trimming: 1 base; J trimming: 6 bases; junction bases outside the gene matches: 5. Per the germline V gene, CDR1 is DFQATT and CDR2 is SNEGSKA (reference sequence). The CDR3 runs to 15 residues. The CDR3 region is CSARVFLAGAGELFF. CDR3 DNA sequence: TGCAGTGCTAGAGTATTCCTAGCGGGAGCCGGGGAGCTGTTTTTT.

CDR3: CSAHPSGRSNEQFF. CDR3 DNA sequence: TGCAGTGCGCACCCTAGCGGCCGCTCCAATGAGCAGTTCTTC. The chain uses TRBV20-1 and TRBJ2-1; 7 bases map to TRBD2. With 6 bases clipped from V and 6 bases from J, the junction kept 11 bases outside the gene matches. Germline CDR1 DFQATT, CDR2 SNEGSKA (reference sequence). The CDR3 length is 14 residues.

The chain has TRBV20-1 and TRBJ2-7; D not certain. CDR1 DFQATT and CDR2 SNEGSKA come from the germline V gene (reference sequence). There are 13 residues in the CDR3. Trimming stripped 4 bases from V and 3 bases from J, with 13 bases between. In DNA, the CDR3 is TGCAGTGCTACGGCGCAGCCCCTCTACGAGCAGTACTTC. Its translation: CSATAQPLYEQYF.

The V gene is TRBV28, the J gene TRBJ2-4; D possibly corresponds to TRBD2 (7 bases). The CDR3 is 14 residues long. CDR1 is MDHEN and CDR2 is SYDVKM in the germline V gene. The ends were cut back, 6 bases at V and 4 bases at J, with 13 bases in the middle. CDR3 nucleotides: TGTGCCAGCAGCGGGGGGCTATTAAAAAACATTCAGTACTTC. This gives the protein CASSGGLLKNIQYF.

V and J are TRBV27 and TRBJ1-2; D is uncertain. In germline, CDR1 is MNHEY, CDR2 SMNVEV (reference sequence). Trimming left V 5 bases short and J 7 bases short, with 14 bases between. This CDR3 region has 13 residues. The CDR3 DNA is TGTGCCAGCAGTACCTACGATTCGGGTGGCTACACCTTC. Encoded protein: CASSTYDSGGYTF.

The rearrangement links TRBV28 to TRBJ1-2; D possibly corresponds to TRBD1 (5 bases). The CDR3 has 15 residues. V gave up 6 bases and J gave up 4 bases, with 18 bases separating them. CDR1 and CDR2 from the germline V gene are MDHEN and SYDVKM. The CDR3 spells CASRPPRGSGYGYTF. The CDR3 nucleotides are TGTGCCAGCAGACCACCCCGGGGCAGCGGCTATGGCTACACCTTC.

The chain carries TRBV7-2 and TRBJ2-7; TRBD1 or TRBD2 may be the D gene (6 bases each). Germline CDR1 reads SGHTA; CDR2 reads FQGNSA. The germline V and J ends were trimmed by 5 bases and 7 bases, with 18 bases remaining between them. The CDR3 has 14 amino acids. CDR3 DNA: TGTGCCAGCAGCCCCGACAGGCCGGCGGGGGAGCAGTACTTC. It is translated as CASSPDRPAGEQYF.

The chain has TRBV20-1 and TRBJ1-3, with D possibly TRBD1 on 5 matching bases. The CDR3 has 16 residues. The germline gives CDR1 DFQATT, CDR2 SNEGSKA (reference sequence). V dropped 3 bases and J dropped 0 bases, with 15 bases sitting between them. The CDR3 sequence is CSASGGAGNSGNTIYF. CDR3 sequence (DNA): TGCAGTGCTAGTGGAGGGGCAGGGAACTCTGGAAACACCATATATTTT.

The chain employs TRBV7-2 and TRBJ1-2; 11 positions agree with TRBD1. Germline loops: CDR1 SGHTA, CDR2 FQGNSA. This CDR3 has 16 residues. Losses at the gene ends were 0 bases for V and 7 bases for J; bases not matched to a gene: 7. CDR3 coding DNA: TGTGCCAGCAGCTTAGCGGACAGGGGGCACCGCCGTGGCTACACCTTC. Its translation is CASSLADRGHRRGYTF.

The count of this clonotype is one. The rearrangement joins TRBV20-1 to TRBJ2-7; D could derive from TRBD1 or TRBD2 (5 bases each). Germline V gene data show CDR1 as DFQATT and CDR2 as SNEGSKA (reference sequence). The CDR3 extends over 13 amino acids. The V end lost 2 bases, the J end lost 2 bases, and 10 bases lay between the germline ends. The CDR3 spells CSARSGPAYEQYF. CDR3 nucleotides: TGCAGTGCTAGATCGGGGCCGGCCTACGAGCAGTACTTC.